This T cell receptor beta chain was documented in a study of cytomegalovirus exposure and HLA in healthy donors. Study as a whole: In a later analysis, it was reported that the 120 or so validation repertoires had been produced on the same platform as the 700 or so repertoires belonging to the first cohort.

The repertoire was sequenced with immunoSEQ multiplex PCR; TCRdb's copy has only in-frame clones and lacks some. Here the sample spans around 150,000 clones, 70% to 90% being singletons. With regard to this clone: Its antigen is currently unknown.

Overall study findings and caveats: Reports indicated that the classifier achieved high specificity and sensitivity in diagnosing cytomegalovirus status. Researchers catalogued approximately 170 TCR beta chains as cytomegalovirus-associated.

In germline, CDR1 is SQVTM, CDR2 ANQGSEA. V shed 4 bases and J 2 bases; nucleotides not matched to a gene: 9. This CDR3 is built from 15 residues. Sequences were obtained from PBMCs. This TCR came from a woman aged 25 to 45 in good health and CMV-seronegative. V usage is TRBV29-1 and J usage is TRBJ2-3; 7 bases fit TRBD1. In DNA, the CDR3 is TGCAGCGTTGCGAATGCCGGGACAGCCACAGATACGCAGTATTTT. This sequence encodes CSVANAGTATDTQYF.